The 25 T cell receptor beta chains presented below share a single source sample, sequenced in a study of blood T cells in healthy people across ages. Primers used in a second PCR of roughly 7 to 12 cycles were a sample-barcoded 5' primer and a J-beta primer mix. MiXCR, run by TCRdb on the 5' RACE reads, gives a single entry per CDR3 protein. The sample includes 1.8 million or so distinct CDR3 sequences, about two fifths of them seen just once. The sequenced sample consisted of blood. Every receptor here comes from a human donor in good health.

The CDR3, as DNA: TGTGCCAGCAGTGTCGGCGGGGGGGCCGGGGAGACCCAGTACTTC. Translated: CASSVGGGAGETQYF. This sequence joins TRBV6-4 and TRBJ2-5, with TRBD2 matching over 9 bases. V was pared by 4 bases and J by 5 bases, with 8 bases of the junction left unmatched. Germline V gene lookup returns CDR1 MRHNA and CDR2 SNTAGT. This CDR3 has 15 residues.

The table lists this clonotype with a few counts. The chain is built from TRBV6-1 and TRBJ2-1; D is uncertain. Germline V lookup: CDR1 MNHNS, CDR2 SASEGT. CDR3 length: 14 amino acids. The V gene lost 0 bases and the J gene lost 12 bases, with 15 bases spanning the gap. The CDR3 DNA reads TGTGCCAGCAGTGAAGCGCGGTCTGGAGCTGGGCAGTTCTTC. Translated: CASSEARSGAGQFF.

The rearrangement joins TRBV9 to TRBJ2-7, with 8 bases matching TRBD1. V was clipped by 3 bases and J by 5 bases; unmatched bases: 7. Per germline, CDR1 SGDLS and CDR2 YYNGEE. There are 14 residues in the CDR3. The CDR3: CASSATGAAHEQYF. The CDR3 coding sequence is TGTGCCAGCAGCGCGACAGGGGCTGCACACGAGCAGTACTTC. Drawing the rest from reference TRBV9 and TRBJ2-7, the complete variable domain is DSGVTQTPKHLITATGQRVTLRCSPRSGDLSVYWYQQSLDQGLQFLIQYYNGEERAKGNILERFSAQQFPDLHSELNLSSLELGDSALYFCASSATGAAHEQYFGPGTRLTVT.

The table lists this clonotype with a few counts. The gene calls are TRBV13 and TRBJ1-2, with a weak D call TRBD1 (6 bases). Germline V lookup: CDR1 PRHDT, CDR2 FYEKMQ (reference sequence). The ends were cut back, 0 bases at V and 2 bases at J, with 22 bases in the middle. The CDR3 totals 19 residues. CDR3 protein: CASSLGGSFGQQLNYGYTF. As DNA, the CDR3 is TGTGCCAGCAGCTTAGGCGGTAGTTTTGGACAGCAACTGAACTATGGCTACACCTTC.

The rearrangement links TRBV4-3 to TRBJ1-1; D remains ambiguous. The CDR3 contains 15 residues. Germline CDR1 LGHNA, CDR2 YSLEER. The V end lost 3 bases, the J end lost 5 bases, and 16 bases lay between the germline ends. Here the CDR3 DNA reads TGCGCCAGCAGCCATGCCCGGACTGGGCGGACTGAAGCTTTCTTT. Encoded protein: CASSHARTGRTEAFF.

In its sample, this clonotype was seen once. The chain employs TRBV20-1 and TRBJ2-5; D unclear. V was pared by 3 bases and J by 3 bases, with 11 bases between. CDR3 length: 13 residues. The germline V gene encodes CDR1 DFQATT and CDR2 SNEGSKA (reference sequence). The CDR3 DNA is TGCAGTGCTAGGGGCCTGTTAAAAGAGACCCAGTACTTC. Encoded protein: CSARGLLKETQYF.

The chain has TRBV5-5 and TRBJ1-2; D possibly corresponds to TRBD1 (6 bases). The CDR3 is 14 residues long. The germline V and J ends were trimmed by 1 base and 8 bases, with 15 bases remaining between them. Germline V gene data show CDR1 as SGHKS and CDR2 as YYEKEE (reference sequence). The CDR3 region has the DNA TGTGCCAGCAGCTTGATACAGGGTTTGGGAGGCTACACCTTC. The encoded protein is CASSLIQGLGGYTF.

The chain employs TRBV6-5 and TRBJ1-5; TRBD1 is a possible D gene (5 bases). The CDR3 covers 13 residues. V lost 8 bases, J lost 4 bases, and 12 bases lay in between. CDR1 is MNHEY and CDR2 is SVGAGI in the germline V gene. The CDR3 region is CASGGGLNQPQHF. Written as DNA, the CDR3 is TGTGCCAGCGGGGGGGGTTTGAATCAGCCCCAGCATTTT.

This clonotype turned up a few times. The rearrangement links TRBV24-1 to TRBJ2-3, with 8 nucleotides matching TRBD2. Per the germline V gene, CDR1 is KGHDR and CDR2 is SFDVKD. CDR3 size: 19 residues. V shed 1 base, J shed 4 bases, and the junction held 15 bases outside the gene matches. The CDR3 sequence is CATSDFLFAGLGFSDTQYF. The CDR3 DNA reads TGTGCCACCAGTGATTTCCTCTTTGCGGGACTAGGGTTCTCAGATACGCAGTATTTT.

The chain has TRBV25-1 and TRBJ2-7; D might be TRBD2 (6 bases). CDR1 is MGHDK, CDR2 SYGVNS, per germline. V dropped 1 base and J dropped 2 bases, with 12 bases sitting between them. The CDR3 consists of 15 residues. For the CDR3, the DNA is TGTGCCAGCAGTGAATTAGGAGGGACGACCTACGAGCAGTACTTC. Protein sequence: CASSELGGTTYEQYF.

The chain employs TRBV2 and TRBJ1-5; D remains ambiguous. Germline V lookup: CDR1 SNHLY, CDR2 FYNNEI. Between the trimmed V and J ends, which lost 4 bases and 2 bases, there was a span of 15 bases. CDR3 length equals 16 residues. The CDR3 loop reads CASSVRELRGNQPQHF. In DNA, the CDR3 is TGTGCCAGCAGTGTCCGGGAGCTTAGGGGCAATCAGCCCCAGCATTTT.

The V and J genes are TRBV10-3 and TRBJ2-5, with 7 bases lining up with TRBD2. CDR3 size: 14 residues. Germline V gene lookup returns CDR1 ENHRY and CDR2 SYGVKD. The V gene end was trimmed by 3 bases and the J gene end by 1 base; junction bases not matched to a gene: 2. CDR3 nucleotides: TGTGCCATCAGTGACGGGGGGTTCCAAGAGACCCAGTACTTC. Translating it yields CAISDGGFQETQYF.

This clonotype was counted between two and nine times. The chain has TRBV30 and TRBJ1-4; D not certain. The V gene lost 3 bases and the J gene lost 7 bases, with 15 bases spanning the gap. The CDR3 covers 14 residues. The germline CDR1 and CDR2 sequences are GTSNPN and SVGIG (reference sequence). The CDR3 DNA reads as TGTGCCTGGAGCGAGGGTCTATTTGCTGAAAAACTGTTTTTT. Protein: CAWSEGLFAEKLFF.

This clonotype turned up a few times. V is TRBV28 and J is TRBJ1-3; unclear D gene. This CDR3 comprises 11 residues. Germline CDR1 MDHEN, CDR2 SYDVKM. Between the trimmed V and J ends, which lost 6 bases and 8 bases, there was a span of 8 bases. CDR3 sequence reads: CASSWGDTIYF. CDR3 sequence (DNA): TGTGCCAGCAGCTGGGGAGACACCATATATTTT.

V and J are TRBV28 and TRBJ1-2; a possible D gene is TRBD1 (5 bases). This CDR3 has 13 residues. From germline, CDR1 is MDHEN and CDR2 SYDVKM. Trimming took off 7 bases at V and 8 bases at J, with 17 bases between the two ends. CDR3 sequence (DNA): TGTGCCAGCACCATCACGGGGGAAGGGGGCTACACCTTC. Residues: CASTITGEGGYTF.

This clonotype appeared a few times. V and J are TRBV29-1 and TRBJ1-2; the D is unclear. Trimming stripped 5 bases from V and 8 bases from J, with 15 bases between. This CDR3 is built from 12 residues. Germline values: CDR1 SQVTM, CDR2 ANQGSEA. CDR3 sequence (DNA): TGCAGCGTTACCCTTGACGGGGAGGGCTACACCTTC. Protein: CSVTLDGEGYTF.

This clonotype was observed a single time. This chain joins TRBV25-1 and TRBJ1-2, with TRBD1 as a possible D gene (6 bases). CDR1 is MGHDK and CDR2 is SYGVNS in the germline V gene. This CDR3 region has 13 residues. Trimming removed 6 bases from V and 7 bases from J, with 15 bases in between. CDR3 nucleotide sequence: TGTGCCAGCAGCTATACAGGGCTTGGTGGCTACACCTTC. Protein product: CASSYTGLGGYTF.

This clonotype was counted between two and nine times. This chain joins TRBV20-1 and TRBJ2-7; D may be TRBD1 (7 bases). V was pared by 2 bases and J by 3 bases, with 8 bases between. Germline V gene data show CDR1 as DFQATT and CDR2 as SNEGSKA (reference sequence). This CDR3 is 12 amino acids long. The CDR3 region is CSARQGGYEQYF. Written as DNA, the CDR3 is TGCAGTGCTAGACAGGGGGGCTACGAGCAGTACTTC.

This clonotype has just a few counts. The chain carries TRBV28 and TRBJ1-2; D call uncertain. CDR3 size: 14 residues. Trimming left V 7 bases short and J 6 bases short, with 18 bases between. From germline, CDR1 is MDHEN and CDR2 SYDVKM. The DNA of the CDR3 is TGTGCCAGCACCCTCGCCACGGGCAGAAATGGCTACACCTTC. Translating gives CASTLATGRNGYTF.

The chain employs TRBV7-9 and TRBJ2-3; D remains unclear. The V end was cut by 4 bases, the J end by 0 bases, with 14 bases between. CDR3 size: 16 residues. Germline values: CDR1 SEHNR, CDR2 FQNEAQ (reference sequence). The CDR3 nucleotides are TGTGCCAGCAGCTCGGCGCGGCGGCCTAGCACAGATACGCAGTATTTT. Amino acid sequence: CASSSARRPSTDTQYF.

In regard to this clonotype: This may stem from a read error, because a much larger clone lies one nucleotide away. This CDR3 is CASSFERGETRYF. The DNA of the CDR3 is TGTGCCAGCAGTTTCGAGCGAGGAGAGACCCGGTACTTC. The chain carries TRBV12-3 or TRBV12-4 and TRBJ2-5; D gene unclear. This CDR3 has 13 amino acids.

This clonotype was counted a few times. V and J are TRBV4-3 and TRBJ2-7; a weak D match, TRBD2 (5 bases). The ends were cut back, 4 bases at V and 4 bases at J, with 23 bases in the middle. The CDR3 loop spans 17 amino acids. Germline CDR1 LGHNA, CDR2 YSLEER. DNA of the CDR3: TGCGCCAGCAGCCGCGGGCCGGTCGGGGAGTTGGGGTACGAGCAGTACTTC. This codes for CASSRGPVGELGYEQYF.

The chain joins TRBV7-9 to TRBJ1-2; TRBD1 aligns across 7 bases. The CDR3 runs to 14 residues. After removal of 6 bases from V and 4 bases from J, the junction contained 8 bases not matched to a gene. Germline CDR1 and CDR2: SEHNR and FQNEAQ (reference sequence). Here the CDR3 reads CASRPPGQFYGYTF. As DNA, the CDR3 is TGTGCCAGCAGGCCTCCGGGACAGTTCTATGGCTACACCTTC.

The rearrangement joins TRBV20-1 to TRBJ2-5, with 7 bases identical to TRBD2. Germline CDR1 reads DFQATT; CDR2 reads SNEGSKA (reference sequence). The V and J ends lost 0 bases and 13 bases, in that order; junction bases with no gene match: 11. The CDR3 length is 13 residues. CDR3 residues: CSARDAGDNERYF. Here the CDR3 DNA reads TGCAGTGCTAGAGACGCGGGGGATAACGAGCGGTACTTC.

As DNA, the CDR3 is TGCGCCAGCAGCACACTGGAGACAGGGATCCAAGAGACCCAGTACTTC. Translation gives CASSTLETGIQETQYF. The chain recombines TRBV4-1 with TRBJ2-5, with 7 bases fitting TRBD1. Trimming cost V 5 bases and J 1 base; bases outside gene matches: 10. This CDR3 region has 16 residues. CDR1 and CDR2 (germline): MGHRA, YSYEKL.